This paragraph reports one T cell receptor beta chain. Its specificity is not known. This sample is drawn from a study of T cell repertoires in cytomegalovirus infection. TCRdb ran MiXCR on the reads and lists one entry per CDR3 protein. The data show 750,000 to 900,000 distinct CDR3 sequences, 25% to 30% seen once. V shed 8 bases and J shed 8 bases, with 15 bases lying between them. The CDR3 is 13 amino acids. In germline, CDR1 is SEHNR, CDR2 FQNEAQ (reference sequence). This sample comprised cultured CD8+ T cells from PBMCs, obtained from culture after CMV antigen stimulation. The sequence was obtained from a human donor in good health (CMV status not recorded). Some clones in this sample may be carry-over from other donors' samples. The genes are TRBV7-9 and TRBJ1-4; a weak D match, TRBD1 (5 bases). The CDR3 DNA reads TGTGCCAGCCCCCCAAATGGGGCCGAAAAACTGTTTTTT. Translation: CASPPNGAEKLFF.